This TCR beta chain was retrieved from a study of blood T cell repertoires in COVID-19. Study overall: Sites across the United States, Italy and Spain contributed samples from acute and convalescent COVID-19.

The Seattle patients, enrolled during active infection, were followed longitudinally. The V and J ends lost 6 bases and 1 base, in that order; junction bases with no gene match: 7. Looked up from germline, CDR1 is SGHVS and CDR2 is FNYEAQ. This CDR3 spans 16 amino acids. In the authors' methods: Amplification of reference gene primers was used by the study to estimate nucleated cell counts. Using immunoSEQ multiplex PCR, the repertoire was profiled, and TCRdb retains in-frame clones only, with some absent. The D gene and trimming were derived from the DNA, and the V and J assignments and clone size from that table. The sample contains 250,000 to 350,000 clones, about 90% of which appear only once.

Sequencing was done on a sample of peripheral blood. This TCR came from a woman between 25 and 40 years old with COVID-19, enrolled during active disease. The rearrangement links TRBV7-6 to TRBJ1-1, with TRBD1 identical over 11 bases. The CDR3 DNA sequence: TGTGCCAGCAGTAGCGGACAGGGGGCACGGAACACTGAAGCTTTCTTT. This encodes CASSSGQGARNTEAFF.